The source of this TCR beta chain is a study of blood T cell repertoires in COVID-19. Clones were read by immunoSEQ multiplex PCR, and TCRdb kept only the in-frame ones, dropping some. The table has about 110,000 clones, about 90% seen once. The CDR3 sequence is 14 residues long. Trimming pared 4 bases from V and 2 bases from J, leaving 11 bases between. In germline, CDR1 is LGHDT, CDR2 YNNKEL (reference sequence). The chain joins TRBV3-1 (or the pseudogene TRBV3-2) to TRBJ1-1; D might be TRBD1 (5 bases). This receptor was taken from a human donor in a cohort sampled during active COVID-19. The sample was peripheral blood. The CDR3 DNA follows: TGTGCCAGCAGCCGATCGGACATAAACACTGAAGCTTTCTTT. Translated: CASSRSDINTEAFF.